One and the same sample provided the 27 T cell receptor beta chains below, sequenced in a study of blood T cell repertoires in COVID-19. TCRdb keeps only in-frame clones here, not all; method: immunoSEQ multiplex PCR. In the table there are around 170,000 clones, approximately 86% of which are singletons. Sequenced material: peripheral blood. The origin of the receptors is a man aged 45-65 years with active or convalescent COVID-19.

CDR3 nucleotides: TGTGCCAGCAGCCCCCGTAGAAAGCAGTACTTC. It codes for CASSPRRKQYF. The J gene is TRBJ2-7, the V gene TRBV14, with no clear D. Trimming left V 4 bases short and J 8 bases short, with 9 bases between. Germline CDR1 is SGHDN and CDR2 is FVKESK. This CDR3 is 11 amino acids long.

V usage is TRBV5-4 and J usage is TRBJ2-7, with TRBD1 matching 10 bases. V dropped 4 bases and J dropped 9; count of bases not matched to a gene: 10. This CDR3 comprises 14 residues. Germline lookup yields CDR1 SGHNT and CDR2 YYREEE (reference sequence). This CDR3 reads CASSGDRGYTGQYF. The DNA of the CDR3 is TGTGCCAGCAGCGGGGACAGGGGCTATACGGGGCAGTACTTC.

This chain uses TRBV5-4 with TRBJ2-1; 12 bases align to TRBD2. CDR3 size: 18 residues. Germline V lookup: CDR1 SGHNT, CDR2 YYREEE (reference sequence). Losses at the gene ends were 5 bases for V and 8 bases for J; bases not matched to a gene: 17. CDR3 protein: CASRPSGGAAGGLDEQFF. CDR3 nucleotide sequence: TGTGCCAGCAGGCCTAGCGGGGGGGCCGCAGGGGGTTTAGATGAGCAGTTCTTC.

V is TRBV18 and J is TRBJ1-3, with 8 positions matching TRBD1. Germline trimming cut 5 bases from V and 2 bases from J; bases unmatched to any gene: 2. From germline, CDR1 is KGHSH and CDR2 LQKENI. The CDR3 is 14 amino acids. CDR3 region: CASSGQGPGNTIYF. Written as DNA, the CDR3 is TGTGCCAGCTCAGGACAGGGCCCTGGAAACACCATATATTTT.

V usage is TRBV5-4 and J usage is TRBJ2-5; 7 bases fit TRBD2. This CDR3 has 16 residues. CDR1 is SGHNT and CDR2 is YYREEE in the germline V gene (reference sequence). J was trimmed by 4 bases and V by 5 bases; bases with no gene match: 14. The CDR3 region has the DNA TGTGCCAGCAGGTCCGGCGGGGGAGATTTAAGAGAGACCCAGTACTTC. Translated: CASRSGGGDLRETQYF. Full variable domain (remainder filled in from reference TRBV5-4 and TRBJ2-5): ETGVTQSPTHLIKTRGQQVTLRCSSQSGHNTVSWYQQALGQGPQFIFQYYREEENGRGNFPPRFSGLQFPNYSSELNVNALELDDSALYLCASRSGGGDLRETQYFGPGTRLLVL.

V is TRBV29-1 and J is TRBJ2-1; the D gene is possibly TRBD1 (6 bases). The CDR3 consists of 14 residues. CDR1 is SQVTM and CDR2 is ANQGSEA in the germline V gene. V was trimmed by 6 bases and J by 5 bases, leaving 17 bases between them. CDR3 amino acids: CSVRGSTINNEQFF. In DNA, the CDR3 is TGCAGCGTGAGGGGGAGTACAATAAACAATGAGCAGTTCTTC.

This chain joins TRBV7-7 and TRBJ1-4; 9 nucleotides match TRBD1. Germline CDR1 and CDR2: SSHAT and FNYEAQ (reference sequence). V trimming: 6 bases; J trimming: 8 bases; junction bases outside the gene matches: 7. The CDR3 is 14 residues long. The CDR3 loop is CASSPGTGNEKLFF. Here the CDR3 DNA reads TGTGCCAGCAGTCCCGGGACAGGGAACGAAAAACTGTTTTTT.

V and J are TRBV5-1 and TRBJ2-1; 10 positions match TRBD1. V gave up 4 bases and J gave up 3 bases; unmatched junction bases: 7. The CDR3 is 16 residues long. Per the germline V gene, CDR1 is SGHRS and CDR2 is YFSETQ. The CDR3: CASSPSGTGDYNEQFF. Written as DNA, the CDR3 is TGCGCCAGCAGCCCGTCCGGGACAGGGGACTACAATGAGCAGTTCTTC.

This clone has only one observation. V and J are TRBV19 and TRBJ1-4, with 7 bases identical to TRBD1. CDR1 is LNHDA, CDR2 SQIVND, per germline (reference sequence). The CDR3 extends over 16 amino acids. V dropped 6 bases and J dropped 0; count of bases not matched to a gene: 7. CDR3 region: CASSRDSKATNEKLFF. CDR3 bases: TGTGCCAGTAGCCGGGACAGTAAGGCAACTAATGAAAAACTGTTTTTT.

The gene calls are TRBV11-2 and TRBJ2-2; no clear D. Germline loops: CDR1 SGHAT, CDR2 FQNNGV. The CDR3 is made up of 13 amino acids. V was clipped by 0 bases and J by 4 bases, with 3 bases between them. CDR3 sequence: CASSLDRTGELFF. The CDR3 DNA reads TGTGCCAGCAGCTTAGACCGCACCGGGGAGCTGTTTTTT.

The chain is built from TRBV18 and TRBJ1-1; D unresolved. From germline, CDR1 is KGHSH and CDR2 LQKENI. This CDR3 contains 13 residues. Trimming took off 3 bases at V and 3 bases at J, with 8 bases between the two ends. CDR3 bases: TGTGCCAGCTCACCGGGGAGTCACACTGAAGCTTTCTTT. Translation gives CASSPGSHTEAFF. The whole variable domain, filled in from reference TRBV18 and TRBJ1-1, reads NAGVMQNPRHLVRRRGQEARLRCSPMKGHSHVYWYRQLPEEGLKFMVYLQKENIIDESGMPKERFSAEFPKEGPSILRIQQVVRGDSAAYFCASSPGSHTEAFFGQGTRLTVV.

The gene calls are TRBV7-3 and TRBJ1-1; 7 bases are a match to TRBD1. This CDR3 comprises 16 residues. Germline CDR1 SGHTA, CDR2 FQGTGA. V trimming: 3 bases; J trimming: 2 bases; junction bases outside the gene matches: 9. The CDR3 bases are TGTGCCAGCAGCTTGAGAACCCAGGGGGTAAACACTGAAGCTTTCTTT. It is translated as CASSLRTQGVNTEAFF.

On this clone: This same CDR3 is encoded by further DNA sequences in the sample. The chain employs TRBV10-3 and TRBJ2-5; D might be TRBD2 (6 bases). The germline gives CDR1 ENHRY, CDR2 SYGVKD. Deletions cut 2 bases from V and 5 bases from J, with 9 bases between. The CDR3 has 13 amino acids. CDR3 protein: CAISEAGRETQYF. The DNA for the CDR3 is TGTGCCATCAGTGAGGCGGGACGGGAGACCCAGTACTTC.

The chain has TRBV7-6 and TRBJ2-3, with 12 bases aligning to TRBD2. Germline V gene data show CDR1 as SGHVS and CDR2 as FNYEAQ. This CDR3 has 15 residues. The V segment lost 4 bases and the J segment 5 bases; nucleotides outside the gene matches: 4. CDR3 loop: CASSWTSGEGDTQYF. The CDR3 DNA follows: TGTGCCAGCAGCTGGACTAGCGGGGAGGGAGATACGCAGTATTTT.

V usage is TRBV7-2 and J usage is TRBJ1-6, with D hard to call. V was shortened by 8 bases and J by 7 bases, with 12 bases between the two germline ends. Germline assignment: CDR1 SGHTA and CDR2 FQGNSA. This CDR3 comprises 13 residues. CDR3 DNA: TGTGCCAGCGGACTTTCGGCAAATTCACCCCTCCACTTT. Amino acid sequence: CASGLSANSPLHF.

This rearrangement joins TRBV6-2 or TRBV6-3 to TRBJ2-1, with TRBD2 identical over 12 bases. Trimming cost V 2 bases and J 4 bases; bases outside gene matches: 6. There are 17 residues in the CDR3. Germline V gene sequence: CDR1 MNHEY, CDR2 SVGEGT. The CDR3 nucleotides are TGTGCCAGCAGTTACCCGCTACTAGCGGGGGGTTACAATGAGCAGTTCTTC. Protein: CASSYPLLAGGYNEQFF.

The CDR3 region is CASSQAFQGSGQPQHF. The CDR3 DNA sequence: TGCGCCAGCAGCCAAGCCTTCCAGGGCAGTGGTCAGCCCCAGCATTTT. The chain recombines TRBV4-1 with TRBJ1-5; possible D gene TRBD1, 5 bases. V lost 1 base and J 6 bases, leaving 16 bases between the germline ends. The CDR3 covers 16 residues. Germline CDR1 reads MGHRA; CDR2 reads YSYEKL.

The chain employs TRBV30 and TRBJ2-3; a possible D gene is TRBD2 (6 bases). Per the germline V gene, CDR1 is GTSNPN and CDR2 is SVGIG (reference sequence). V lost 7 bases and J 3 bases, leaving 17 bases between the germline ends. The CDR3 contains 14 residues. The CDR3 reads CASRPLRGTDTQYF. The CDR3 DNA sequence: TGTGCCTCCCGCCCACTGCGGGGAACAGATACGCAGTATTTT. The full variable domain, completed using reference TRBV30 and TRBJ2-3, is SQTIHQWPATLVQPVGSPLSLECTVEGTSNPNLYWYRQAAGRGLQLLFYSVGIGQISSEVPQNLSASRPQDRQFILSSKKLLLSDSGFYLCASRPLRGTDTQYFGPGTRLTVL.

This rearrangement joins TRBV19 to TRBJ2-7; 9 bases fit TRBD1. With V trimmed by 9 bases and J by 0 bases, 6 bases remained unmatched. The CDR3 sequence is 14 residues long. CDR1 and CDR2 (germline): LNHDA, SQIVND (reference sequence). CDR3 DNA: TGTGCCAGACATAGGACAGGGGACTCCTACGAGCAGTACTTC. It is translated as CARHRTGDSYEQYF.

This clone has only one observation. Its ends do not fully match the called genes, so a read error is possible. The chain couples TRBV2 to TRBJ2-7; 9 bases are shared with TRBD1. The CDR3 has 11 amino acids. The V gene's germline CDR1 is SNHLY and CDR2 FYNNEI. CDR3 sequence (DNA): TGTGCCAGCAGTAATCTTGGGACAGGGAACTTC. This codes for CASSNLGTGNF.

V usage is TRBV19 and J usage is TRBJ1-2, with D tentatively TRBD1 (5 bases). This CDR3 contains 16 residues. Trimming cost V 5 bases and J 0 bases, with 16 bases left between them. Germline CDR1 is LNHDA and CDR2 is SQIVND (reference sequence). This chain's CDR3 is CASSAFVTVTNYGYTF. As DNA, the CDR3 is TGTGCCAGTAGTGCATTCGTGACAGTTACTAACTATGGCTACACCTTC.

The gene calls are TRBV19 and TRBJ1-4, with D perhaps TRBD1 (5 bases). The CDR3 covers 15 residues. The germline gives CDR1 LNHDA, CDR2 SQIVND (reference sequence). The V end was cut by 3 bases, the J end by 0 bases, with 8 bases between. DNA for the CDR3: TGTGCCAGTAGTATCGGGGGTACAACTAATGAAAAACTGTTTTTT. Translating gives CASSIGGTTNEKLFF.

J is TRBJ1-5 and V is TRBV28, with D maybe TRBD1 (5 bases). The length of the CDR3 is 15 residues. The germline V and J ends were trimmed by 0 bases and 0 bases, with 6 bases remaining between them. CDR1 is MDHEN, CDR2 SYDVKM, per germline. This chain's CDR3 is CASSLWGGSNQPQHF. The CDR3 coding sequence is TGTGCCAGCAGTTTATGGGGGGGTAGCAATCAGCCCCAGCATTTT.

The chain couples TRBV7-9 to TRBJ1-2; D perhaps matches TRBD1 (6 bases). Between the trimmed V and J ends, which lost 5 bases and 2 bases, there was a span of 12 bases. CDR1 and CDR2 (germline): SEHNR, FQNEAQ (reference sequence). This CDR3 is built from 14 residues. CDR3 sequence: CASSTQGENYGYTF. The CDR3 DNA follows: TGTGCCAGCAGCACACAGGGAGAAAACTATGGCTACACCTTC.

This chain links TRBV28 with TRBJ2-7; 9 nucleotides match TRBD2. Germline trimming cut 4 bases from V and 0 bases from J; bases unmatched to any gene: 4. This CDR3 is built from 15 residues. Germline lookup yields CDR1 MDHEN and CDR2 SYDVKM. This chain's CDR3 is CASSSGLARSYEQYF. Here the CDR3 DNA reads TGTGCCAGCAGTTCAGGACTAGCGCGCTCCTACGAGCAGTACTTC.

This sequence joins TRBV19 and TRBJ1-1, with 8 positions matching TRBD1. Germline CDR1 and CDR2: LNHDA and SQIVND (reference sequence). The V gene end was trimmed by 3 bases and the J gene end by 3 bases; junction bases not matched to a gene: 18. The length of the CDR3 is 19 residues. The CDR3 sequence: CASSILGWQGAVGDTEAFF. The CDR3 nucleotides are TGTGCCAGTAGTATTTTGGGTTGGCAGGGGGCGGTTGGGGACACTGAAGCTTTCTTT.

Details on this clone: This specimen includes other DNA sequences encoding the same CDR3. The chain couples TRBV27 to TRBJ2-3; possibly TRBD2 for D (6 bases). Germline V gene sequence: CDR1 MNHEY, CDR2 SMNVEV (reference sequence). The CDR3 is made up of 12 amino acids. The V gene lost 4 bases and the J gene lost 6 bases, with 8 bases spanning the gap. The CDR3 is CASSYRGDTQYF. The CDR3 nucleotides read TGTGCCAGCAGTTACCGGGGGGATACGCAGTATTTT.